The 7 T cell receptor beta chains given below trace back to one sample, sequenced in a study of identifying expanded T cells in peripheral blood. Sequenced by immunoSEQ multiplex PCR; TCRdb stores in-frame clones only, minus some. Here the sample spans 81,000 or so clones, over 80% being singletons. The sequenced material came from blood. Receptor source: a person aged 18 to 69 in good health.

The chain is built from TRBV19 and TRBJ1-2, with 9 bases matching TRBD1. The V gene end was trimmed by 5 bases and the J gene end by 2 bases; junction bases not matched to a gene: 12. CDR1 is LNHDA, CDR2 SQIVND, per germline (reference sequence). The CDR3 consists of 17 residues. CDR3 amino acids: CASSLRTGDITNYGYTF. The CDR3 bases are TGTGCCAGTAGTCTAAGGACAGGGGACATCACAAACTATGGCTACACCTTC.

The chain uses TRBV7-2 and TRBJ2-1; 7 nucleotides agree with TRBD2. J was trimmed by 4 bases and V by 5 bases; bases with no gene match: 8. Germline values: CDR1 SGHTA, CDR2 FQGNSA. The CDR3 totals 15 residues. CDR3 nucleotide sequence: TGTGCCAGCAGCCCTTATTCTAGCGGTTACAATGAGCAGTTCTTC. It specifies CASSPYSSGYNEQFF.

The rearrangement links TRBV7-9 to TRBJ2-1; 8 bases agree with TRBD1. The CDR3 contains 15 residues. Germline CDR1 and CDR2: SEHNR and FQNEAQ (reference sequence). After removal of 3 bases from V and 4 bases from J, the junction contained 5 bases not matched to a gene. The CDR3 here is CASSFPGQVYNEQFF. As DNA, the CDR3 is TGTGCCAGCAGCTTTCCGGGACAGGTATACAATGAGCAGTTCTTC.

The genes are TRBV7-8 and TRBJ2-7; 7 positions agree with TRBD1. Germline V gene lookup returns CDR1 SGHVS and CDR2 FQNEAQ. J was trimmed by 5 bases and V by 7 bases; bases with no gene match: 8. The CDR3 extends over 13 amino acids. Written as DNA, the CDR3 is TGTGCCAGCACCCAAGACAGGGAAAACGAGCAGTACTTC. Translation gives CASTQDRENEQYF.

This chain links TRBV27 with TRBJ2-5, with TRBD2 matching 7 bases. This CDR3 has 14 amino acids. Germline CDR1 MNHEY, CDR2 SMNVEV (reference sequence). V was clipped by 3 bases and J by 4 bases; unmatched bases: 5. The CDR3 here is CASSLGGEIETQYF. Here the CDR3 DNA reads TGTGCCAGCAGTTTGGGGGGGGAGATAGAGACCCAGTACTTC.

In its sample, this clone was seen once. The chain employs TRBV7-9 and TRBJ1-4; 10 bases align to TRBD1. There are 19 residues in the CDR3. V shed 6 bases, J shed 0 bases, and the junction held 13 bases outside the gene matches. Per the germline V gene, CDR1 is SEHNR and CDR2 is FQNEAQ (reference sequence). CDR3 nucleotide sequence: TGTGCCAGCAGTATCTTTCTGGGACAGGGGACTTCAACTAATGAAAAACTGTTTTTT. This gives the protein CASSIFLGQGTSTNEKLFF.

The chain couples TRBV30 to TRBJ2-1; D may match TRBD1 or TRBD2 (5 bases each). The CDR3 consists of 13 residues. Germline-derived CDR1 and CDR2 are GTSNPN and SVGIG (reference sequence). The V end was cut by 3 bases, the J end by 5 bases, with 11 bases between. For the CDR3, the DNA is TGTGCCTGGAGAGTAAGGGGAGACAATGAGCAGTTCTTC. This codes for CAWRVRGDNEQFF. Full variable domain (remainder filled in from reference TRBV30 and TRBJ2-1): SQTIHQWPATLVQPVGSPLSLECTVEGTSNPNLYWYRQAAGRGLQLLFYSVGIGQISSEVPQNLSASRPQDRQFILSSKKLLLSDSGFYLCAWRVRGDNEQFFGPGTRLTVL.